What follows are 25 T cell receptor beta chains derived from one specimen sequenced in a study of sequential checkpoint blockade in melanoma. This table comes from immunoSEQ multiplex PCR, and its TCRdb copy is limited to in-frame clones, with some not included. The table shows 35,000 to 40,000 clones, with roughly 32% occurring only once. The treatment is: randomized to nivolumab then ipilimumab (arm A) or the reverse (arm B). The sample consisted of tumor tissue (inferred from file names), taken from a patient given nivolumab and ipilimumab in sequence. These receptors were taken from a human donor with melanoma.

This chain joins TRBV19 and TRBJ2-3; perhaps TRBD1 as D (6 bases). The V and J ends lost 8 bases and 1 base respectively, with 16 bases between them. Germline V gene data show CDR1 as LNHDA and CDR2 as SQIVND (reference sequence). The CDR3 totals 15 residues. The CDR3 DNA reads TGTGCCAGTTCCCCGGGACAAGGAGGCACAGATACGCAGTATTTT. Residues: CASSPGQGGTDTQYF.

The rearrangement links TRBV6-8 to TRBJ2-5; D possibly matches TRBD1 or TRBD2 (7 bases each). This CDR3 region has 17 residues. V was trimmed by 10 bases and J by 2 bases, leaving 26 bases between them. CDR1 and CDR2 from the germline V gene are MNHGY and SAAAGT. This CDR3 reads CATKSGTDALTQETQYF. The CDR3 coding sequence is TGTGCCACCAAAAGCGGGACAGATGCACTCACGCAAGAGACCCAGTACTTC.

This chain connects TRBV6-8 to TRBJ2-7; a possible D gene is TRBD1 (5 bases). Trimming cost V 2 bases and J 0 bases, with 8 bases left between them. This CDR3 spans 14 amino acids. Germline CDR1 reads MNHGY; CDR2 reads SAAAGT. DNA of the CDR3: TGTGCCAGCAGTTACGGCAGGGCCTCCTACGAGCAGTACTTC. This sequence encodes CASSYGRASYEQYF.

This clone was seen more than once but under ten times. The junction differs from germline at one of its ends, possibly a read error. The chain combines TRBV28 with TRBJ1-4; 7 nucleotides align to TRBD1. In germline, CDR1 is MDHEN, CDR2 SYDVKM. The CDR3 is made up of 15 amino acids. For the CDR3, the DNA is TGTGCCAGCACTTTACAGGGGTTCACTAATGAAAAACTGTTTTTT. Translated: CASTLQGFTNEKLFF.

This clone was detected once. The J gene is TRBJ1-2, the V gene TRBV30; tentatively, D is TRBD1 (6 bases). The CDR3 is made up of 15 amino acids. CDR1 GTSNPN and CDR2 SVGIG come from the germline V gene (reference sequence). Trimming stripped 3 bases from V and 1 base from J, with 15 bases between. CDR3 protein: CAWRVDSYSNYGYTF. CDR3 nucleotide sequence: TGTGCCTGGAGAGTGGACAGCTATAGTAACTATGGCTACACCTTC. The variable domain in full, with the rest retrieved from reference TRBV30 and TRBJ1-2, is SQTIHQWPATLVQPVGSPLSLECTVEGTSNPNLYWYRQAAGRGLQLLFYSVGIGQISSEVPQNLSASRPQDRQFILSSKKLLLSDSGFYLCAWRVDSYSNYGYTFGSGTRLTVV.

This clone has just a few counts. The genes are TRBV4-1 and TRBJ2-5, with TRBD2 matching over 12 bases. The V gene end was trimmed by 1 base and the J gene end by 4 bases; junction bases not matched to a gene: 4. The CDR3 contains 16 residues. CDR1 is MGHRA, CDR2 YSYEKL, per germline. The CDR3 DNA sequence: TGCGCCAGCAGCCAAGGGACTAGCGGGGAGGTAGAGACCCAGTACTTC. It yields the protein CASSQGTSGEVETQYF.

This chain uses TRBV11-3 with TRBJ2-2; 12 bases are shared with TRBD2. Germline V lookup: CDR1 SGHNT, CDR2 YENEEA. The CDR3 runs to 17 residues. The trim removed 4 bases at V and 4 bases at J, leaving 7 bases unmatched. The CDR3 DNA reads TGTGCCAGCAGCTATGCTAGCGGGAGGGAGGGCACCGGGGAGCTGTTTTTT. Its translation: CASSYASGREGTGELFF. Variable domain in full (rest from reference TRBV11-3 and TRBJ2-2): EAGVVQSPRYKIIEKKQPVAFWCNPISGHNTLYWYLQNLGQGPELLIRYENEEAVDDSQLPKDRFSAERLKGVDSTLKIQPAELGDSAVYLCASSYASGREGTGELFFGEGSRLTVL.

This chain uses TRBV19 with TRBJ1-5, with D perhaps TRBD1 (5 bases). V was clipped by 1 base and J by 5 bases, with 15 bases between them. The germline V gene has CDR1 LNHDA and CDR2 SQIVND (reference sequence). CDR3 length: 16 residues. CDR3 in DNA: TGTGCCAGTAGTATAGGAACGAGGGGTTTAGATCAGCCCCAGCATTTT. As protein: CASSIGTRGLDQPQHF. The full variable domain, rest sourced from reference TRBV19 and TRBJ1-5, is DGGITQSPKYLFRKEGQNVTLSCEQNLNHDAMYWYRQDPGQGLRLIYYSQIVNDFQKGDIAEGYSVSREKKESFPLTVTSAQKNPTAFYLCASSIGTRGLDQPQHFGDGTRLSIL.

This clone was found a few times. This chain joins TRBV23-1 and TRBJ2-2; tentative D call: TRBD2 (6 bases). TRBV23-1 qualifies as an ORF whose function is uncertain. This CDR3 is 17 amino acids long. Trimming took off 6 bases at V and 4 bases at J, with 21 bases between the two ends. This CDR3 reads CASSQEPPGLRTGELFF. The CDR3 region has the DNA TGCGCCAGCAGCCAAGAACCACCGGGACTTCGCACCGGGGAGCTGTTTTTT.

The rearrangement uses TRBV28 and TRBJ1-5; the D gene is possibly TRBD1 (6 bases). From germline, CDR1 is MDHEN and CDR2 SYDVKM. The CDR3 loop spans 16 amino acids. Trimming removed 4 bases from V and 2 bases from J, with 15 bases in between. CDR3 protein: CASSSGQLGGNQPQHF. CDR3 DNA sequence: TGTGCCAGCAGTTCTGGACAGCTAGGGGGCAATCAGCCCCAGCATTTT.

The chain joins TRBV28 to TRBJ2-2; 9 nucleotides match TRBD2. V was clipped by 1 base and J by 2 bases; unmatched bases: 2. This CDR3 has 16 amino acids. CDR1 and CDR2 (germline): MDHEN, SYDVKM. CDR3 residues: CASSLSAGGNTGELFF. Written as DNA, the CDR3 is TGTGCCAGCAGTTTATCAGCGGGGGGTAACACCGGGGAGCTGTTTTTT.

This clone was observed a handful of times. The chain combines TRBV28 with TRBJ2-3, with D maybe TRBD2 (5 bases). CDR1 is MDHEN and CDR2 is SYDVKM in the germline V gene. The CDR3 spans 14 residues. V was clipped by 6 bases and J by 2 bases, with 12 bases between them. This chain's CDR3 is CASRRAGNTDTQYF. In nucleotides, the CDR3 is TGTGCCAGCAGGAGGGCAGGAAACACAGATACGCAGTATTTT.

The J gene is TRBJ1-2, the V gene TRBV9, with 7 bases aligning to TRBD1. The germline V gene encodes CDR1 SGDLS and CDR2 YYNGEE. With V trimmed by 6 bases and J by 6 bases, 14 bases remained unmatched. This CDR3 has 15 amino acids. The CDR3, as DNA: TGTGCCAGCACCTACCGGGACAGCCTTAGGGATGGCTACACCTTC. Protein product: CASTYRDSLRDGYTF.

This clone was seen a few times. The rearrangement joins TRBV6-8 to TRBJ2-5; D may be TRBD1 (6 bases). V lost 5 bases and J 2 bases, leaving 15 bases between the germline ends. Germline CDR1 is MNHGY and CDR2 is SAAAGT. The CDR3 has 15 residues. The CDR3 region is CASSRTGTLQETQYF. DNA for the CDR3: TGTGCCAGCAGTCGTACCGGGACACTACAAGAGACCCAGTACTTC.

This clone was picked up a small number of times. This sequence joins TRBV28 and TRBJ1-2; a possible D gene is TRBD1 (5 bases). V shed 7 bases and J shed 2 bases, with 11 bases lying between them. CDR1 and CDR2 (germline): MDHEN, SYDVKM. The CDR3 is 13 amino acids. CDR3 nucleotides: TGTGCCAGCATCGGGGGTAGGAACTATGGCTACACCTTC. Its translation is CASIGGRNYGYTF.

CDR3 bases: TGTGCCACCAGCAGAGCCTCCCAGACAGGGAGGACTGAAGCTTTCTTT. It yields the protein CATSRASQTGRTEAFF. This chain links TRBV15 with TRBJ1-1, with TRBD1 identical over 7 bases. Trimming at V came to 1 base and at J to 5 bases, leaving 10 bases not matched to a gene. The germline V gene has CDR1 LNHNV and CDR2 YYDKDF (reference sequence). The CDR3 loop spans 16 amino acids.

CDR3 residues: CASSLGTGNTEAFF. The CDR3 DNA sequence: TGTGCCAGCAGTTTGGGGACAGGGAACACTGAAGCTTTCTTT. The chain combines TRBV28 with TRBJ1-1, with 8 bases fitting TRBD1. The CDR3 totals 14 residues. Trimming cost V 3 bases and J 1 base; bases outside gene matches: 1. The germline V gene encodes CDR1 MDHEN and CDR2 SYDVKM. Drawing the rest from reference TRBV28 and TRBJ1-1, the complete variable domain is DVKVTQSSRYLVKRTGEKVFLECVQDMDHENMFWYRQDPGLGLRLIYFSYDVKMKEKGDIPEGYSVSREKKERFSLILESASTNQTSMYLCASSLGTGNTEAFFGQGTRLTVV.

This CDR3 is CAWSRDTGELFF. CDR3 DNA: TGTGCCTGGAGTCGGGACACCGGGGAGCTGTTTTTT. The chain links TRBV30 to TRBJ2-2; D gene ambiguous. The CDR3 extends over 12 amino acids. Per the germline V gene, CDR1 is GTSNPN and CDR2 is SVGIG (reference sequence). With 2 bases removed from V and 3 bases from J, the gap between germline ends came to 4 bases.

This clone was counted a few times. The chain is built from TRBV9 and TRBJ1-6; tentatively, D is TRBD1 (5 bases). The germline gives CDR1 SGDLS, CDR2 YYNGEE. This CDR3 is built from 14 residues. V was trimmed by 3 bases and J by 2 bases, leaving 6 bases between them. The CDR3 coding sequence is TGTGCCAGCAGCGGACAGCCCTATAATTCACCCCTCCACTTT. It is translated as CASSGQPYNSPLHF.

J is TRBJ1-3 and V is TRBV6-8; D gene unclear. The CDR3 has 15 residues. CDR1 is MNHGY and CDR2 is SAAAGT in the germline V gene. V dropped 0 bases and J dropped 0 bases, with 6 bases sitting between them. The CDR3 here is CASSYSVDSGNTIYF. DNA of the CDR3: TGTGCCAGCAGTTACTCAGTGGACTCTGGAAACACCATATATTTT.

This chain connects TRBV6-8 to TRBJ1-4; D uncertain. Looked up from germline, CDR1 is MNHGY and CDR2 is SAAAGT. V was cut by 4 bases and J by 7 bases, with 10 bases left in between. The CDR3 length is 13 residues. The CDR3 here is CASSLRAREKLFF. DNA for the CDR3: TGTGCCAGCAGTTTGAGGGCTCGTGAAAAACTGTTTTTT.

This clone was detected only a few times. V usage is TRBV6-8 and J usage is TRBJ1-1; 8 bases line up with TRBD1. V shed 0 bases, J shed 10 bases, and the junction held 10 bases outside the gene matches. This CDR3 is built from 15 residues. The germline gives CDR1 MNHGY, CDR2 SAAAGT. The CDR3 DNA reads TGTGCCAGCAGTTACTCGAGCAGGGGGCAGGGACCAGCTTTCTTT. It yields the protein CASSYSSRGQGPAFF.

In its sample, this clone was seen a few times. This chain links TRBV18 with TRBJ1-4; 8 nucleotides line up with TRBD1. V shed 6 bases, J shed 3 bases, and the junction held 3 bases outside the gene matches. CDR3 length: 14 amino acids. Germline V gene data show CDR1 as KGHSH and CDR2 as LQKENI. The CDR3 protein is CASSTGEANEKLFF. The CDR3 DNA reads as TGTGCCAGCTCGACAGGGGAGGCTAATGAAAAACTGTTTTTT.

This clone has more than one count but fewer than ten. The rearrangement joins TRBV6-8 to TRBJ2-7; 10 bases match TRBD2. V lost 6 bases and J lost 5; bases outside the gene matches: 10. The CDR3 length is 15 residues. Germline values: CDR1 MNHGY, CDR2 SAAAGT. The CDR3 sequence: CASRAIAGGLHEQYF. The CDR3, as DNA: TGTGCCAGCAGAGCAATAGCGGGAGGACTCCACGAGCAGTACTTC.

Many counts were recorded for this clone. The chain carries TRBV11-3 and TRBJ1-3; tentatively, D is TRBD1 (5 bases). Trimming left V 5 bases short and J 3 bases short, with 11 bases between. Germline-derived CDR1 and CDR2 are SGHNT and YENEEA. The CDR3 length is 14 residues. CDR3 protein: CASSPSQVGNTIYF. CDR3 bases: TGTGCCAGCAGCCCATCACAGGTTGGAAACACCATATATTTT.